This T cell receptor (beta chain) appears in the sequencing data of a study of identical twins. General study points: Monozygotic twin pairs showed more out-of-frame TCR alpha sharing than models estimated. Alpha sequences out of frame and shared by twins had excess low generation probability. Insertions were reduced in abundant cord blood beta clonotypes but not in memory repertoires. In drawing conclusions, the study used cross-sectional statistical analysis and did not follow the same donors.

A single record per CDR3 protein comes from TCRdb applying MiXCR to the 5' RACE reads. The sample lists approximately 1.8 million distinct CDR3 sequences, less than 35% seen once, with 0.25% to 0.3% in the top ten. As regards this clonotype: Its target is not known.

The origin of this receptor is a newborn girl in good health. The source material was cord blood.

CDR3 amino acids: CASTGGTSTDTQYF. The CDR3 region has the DNA TGTGCCAGCACGGGCGGGACTAGCACAGATACGCAGTATTTT. The V call is TRBV2, the J call TRBJ2-3; tentatively, D is TRBD2 (6 bases). Trimming left V 7 bases short and J 0 bases short, with 11 bases between. The length of the CDR3 is 14 residues. Per the germline V gene, CDR1 is SNHLY and CDR2 is FYNNEI.